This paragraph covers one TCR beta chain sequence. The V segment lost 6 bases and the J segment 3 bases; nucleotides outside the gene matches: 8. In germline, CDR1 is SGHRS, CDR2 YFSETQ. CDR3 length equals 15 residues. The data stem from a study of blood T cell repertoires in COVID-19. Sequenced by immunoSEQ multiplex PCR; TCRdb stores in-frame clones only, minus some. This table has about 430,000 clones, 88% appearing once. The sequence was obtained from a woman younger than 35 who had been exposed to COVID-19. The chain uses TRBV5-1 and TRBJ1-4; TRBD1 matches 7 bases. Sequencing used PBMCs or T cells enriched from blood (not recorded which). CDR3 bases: TGCGCCAGCAACCTAGAGGGGGCCGCTAATGAAAAACTGTTTTTT. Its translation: CASNLEGAANEKLFF.